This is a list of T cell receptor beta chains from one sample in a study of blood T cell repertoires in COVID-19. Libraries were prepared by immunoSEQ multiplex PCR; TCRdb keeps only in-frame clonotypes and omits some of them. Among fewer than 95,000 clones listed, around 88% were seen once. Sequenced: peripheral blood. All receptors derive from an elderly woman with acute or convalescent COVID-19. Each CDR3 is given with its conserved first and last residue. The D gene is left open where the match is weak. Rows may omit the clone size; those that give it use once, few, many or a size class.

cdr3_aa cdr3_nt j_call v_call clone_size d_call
CASSSGLAGGQETQYF TGTGCCAGCAGCTCGGGACTAGCGGGGGGCCAGGAGACCCAGTACTTC TRBJ2-5 TRBV5-4 NA TRBD2
CASSYSLGAPDTQYF TGTGCCAGCAGTTACTCGTTGGGAGCCCCAGATACGCAGTATTTT TRBJ2-3 TRBV6-2/TRBV6-3 NA NA
CASSVAAGADTDTQYF TGTGCCAGCAGCGTAGCCGCGGGGGCCGACACAGATACGCAGTATTTT TRBJ2-3 TRBV9 NA NA
CASSLEGGSGNTIYF TGTGCCAGCAGCTTGGAAGGGGGTTCAGGAAACACCATATATTTT TRBJ1-3 TRBV5-8 NA NA
CASRHISGADTQYF TGTGCCAGCCGGCACATTAGCGGTGCAGATACGCAGTATTTT TRBJ2-3 TRBV21-1 NA NA
CAWGLAGVSYNEQFF TGTGCCTGGGGACTAGCGGGAGTCTCCTACAATGAGCAGTTCTTC TRBJ2-1 TRBV30 NA TRBD2
CASSWSPTRDTQYF TGTGCCAGCAGCTGGTCCCCTACTAGGGATACGCAGTATTTT TRBJ2-3 TRBV3-1/TRBV3-2 NA NA
CASSLKLAGSMNTEAFF TGTGCCAGCAGCTTAAAGTTGGCGGGGTCAATGAACACTGAAGCTTTCTTT TRBJ1-1 TRBV7-2 once NA
CATSLREAGRLDTQYF TGTGCCACCAGCCTTAGGGAGGCGGGGCGGCTCGATACGCAGTATTTT TRBJ2-3 TRBV15 NA NA
CASSDGSGSSYEQYF TGTGCCAGCAGTGACGGTAGCGGGAGCTCCTACGAGCAGTACTTC TRBJ2-7 TRBV6-1 NA TRBD2
CASSFGQATEAFF TGTGCCAGCAGCTTTGGGCAGGCCACTGAAGCTTTCTTT TRBJ1-1 TRBV5-6 NA NA
CASSSDRAPTEAFF TGTGCCAGCAGTTCTGACAGGGCCCCCACTGAAGCTTTCTTT TRBJ1-1 TRBV6-5 NA TRBD1
CASTAQQALGQPQHF TGTGCCAGCACCGCCCAACAGGCTCTGGGGCAGCCCCAGCATTTT TRBJ1-5 TRBV6-6 NA NA
CASSLPTGEGLGYTF TGTGCCAGCTCACTACCGACAGGGGAAGGTCTTGGCTACACCTTC TRBJ1-2 TRBV18 few TRBD1
CSVRLTGTGGYTF TGCAGCGTAAGACTCACAGGGACGGGGGGCTACACCTTC TRBJ1-2 TRBV29-1 NA NA
CASSIANRVPNEKLFF TGTGCCAGTAGTATCGCCAACAGGGTTCCTAATGAAAAACTGTTTTTT TRBJ1-4 TRBV19 NA NA
CASSHVEQGDIYGYTF TGTGCCAGCAGCCATGTAGAACAGGGGGATATCTATGGCTACACCTTC TRBJ1-2 TRBV3-1/TRBV3-2 NA TRBD1
CASSQDIQGAGYTF TGTGCCAGCAGCCAAGATATACAGGGGGCTGGCTACACCTTC TRBJ1-2 TRBV14 NA TRBD1
CATSDSDRAGTGELFF TGTGCCACCAGTGATTCGGACAGGGCGGGAACCGGGGAGCTGTTTTTT TRBJ2-2 TRBV24-1 NA TRBD1
CASSEARTYTEAFF TGTGCCAGCAGTGAAGCGCGAACCTACACTGAAGCTTTCTTT TRBJ1-1 TRBV2 NA NA
CASSLFAGGPKDEQFF TGCGCCAGCAGCTTATTTGCGGGAGGGCCCAAGGATGAGCAGTTCTTC TRBJ2-1 TRBV5-1 NA TRBD2
CASGFFPSGDNEQFF TGTGCTAGTGGTTTTTTTCCTAGTGGAGATAATGAGCAGTTCTTC TRBJ2-1 TRBV12-5 NA NA
CASSSGLGSLQFF TGTGCCAGCAGCTCCGGTTTGGGCTCTCTGCAGTTCTTC TRBJ2-1 TRBV7-9 few NA
CSVIDRGGYTF TGCAGCGTGATCGACAGGGGTGGCTACACCTTC TRBJ1-2 TRBV29-1 NA TRBD1
CASSSRDRGSGELFF TGTGCCAGCAGCTCGCGGGACAGGGGTTCCGGGGAGCTGTTTTTT TRBJ2-2 TRBV7-9 NA TRBD1
CASRRTGTAYEQYF TGTGCCAGCCGTAGGACAGGGACAGCCTACGAGCAGTACTTC TRBJ2-7 TRBV2 once TRBD1
CASSVASGVHNEQFF TGTGCCAGCAGCGTAGCTAGCGGGGTGCACAATGAGCAGTTCTTC TRBJ2-1 TRBV9 NA TRBD2
CATSRDKGEKRPNEQFF TGTGCCACCAGCAGAGATAAAGGGGAAAAGAGGCCCAATGAGCAGTTCTTC TRBJ2-1 TRBV15 NA NA
CASSLRTENTEAFF TGTGCCAGCAGCTTAAGGACAGAAAACACTGAAGCTTTCTTT TRBJ1-1 TRBV7-9 NA NA
CASSLQQVRAGELFF TGTGCCAGCAGCTTACAACAGGTCCGGGCCGGGGAGCTGTTTTTT TRBJ2-2 TRBV7-8 NA NA
CASRTSGATGELFF TGTGCCAGCAGGACTAGCGGGGCCACCGGGGAGCTGTTTTTT TRBJ2-2 TRBV7-2 NA TRBD2
CASSLGPGEQYF TGCGCCAGCAGCTTGGGCCCGGGCGAGCAGTACTTC TRBJ2-7 TRBV5-1 NA NA
CASSSKASNTGELFF TGCGCCAGCAGCTCAAAAGCCTCGAACACCGGGGAGCTGTTTTTT TRBJ2-2 TRBV5-1 few NA
CASSTPTGLGNTIYF TGTGCCAGCAGCACTCCGACAGGGTTGGGAAACACCATATATTTT TRBJ1-3 TRBV9 NA TRBD1
CATSERWTEPIMNTEAFF TGTGCCACCAGTGAACGGTGGACAGAACCAATCATGAACACTGAAGCTTTCTTT TRBJ1-1 TRBV24-1 once NA
CASSLRGGGAREFPHNEQFF TGTGCCAGCAGCTTACGCGGGGGAGGGGCTAGAGAGTTCCCCCACAATGAGCAGTTCTTC TRBJ2-1 TRBV9 NA TRBD2
CASRWTGSSYEQYF TGTGCCAGCCGATGGACAGGGAGCTCCTACGAGCAGTACTTC TRBJ2-7 TRBV28 NA TRBD1
CAWTGIPSFTEAFF TGTGCCTGGACAGGGATCCCTAGTTTCACTGAAGCTTTCTTT TRBJ1-1 TRBV30 few NA
CASSPTATGELFF TGTGCCAGCAGCCCCACAGCCACCGGGGAGCTGTTTTTT TRBJ2-2 TRBV14 NA NA
CASSSSPVDSNQPQHF TGTGCCAGCAGCTCGTCTCCGGTAGATAGCAATCAGCCCCAGCATTTT TRBJ1-5 TRBV5-4 NA NA
CASSAPGQYNSPLHF TGTGCCAGCAGTGCCCCCGGACAGTATAATTCACCCCTCCACTTT TRBJ1-6 TRBV2 NA NA